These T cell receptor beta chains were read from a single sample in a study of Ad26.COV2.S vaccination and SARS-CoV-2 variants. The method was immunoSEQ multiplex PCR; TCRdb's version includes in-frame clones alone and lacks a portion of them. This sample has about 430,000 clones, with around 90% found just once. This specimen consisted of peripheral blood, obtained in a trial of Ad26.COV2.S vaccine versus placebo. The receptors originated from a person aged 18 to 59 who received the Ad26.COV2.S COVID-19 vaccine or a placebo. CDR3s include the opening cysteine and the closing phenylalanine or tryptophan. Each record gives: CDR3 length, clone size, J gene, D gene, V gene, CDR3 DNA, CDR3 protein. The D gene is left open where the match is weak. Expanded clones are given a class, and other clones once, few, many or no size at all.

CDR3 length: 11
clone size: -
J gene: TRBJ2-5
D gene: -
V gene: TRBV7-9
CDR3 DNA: TGTGCCAGCAGCTTACAGGAGACCCAGTACTTC
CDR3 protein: CASSLQETQYF

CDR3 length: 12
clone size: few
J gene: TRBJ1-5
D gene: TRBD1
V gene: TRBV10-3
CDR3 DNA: TGTGCCACCAGGGGGGGCAATCAGCCCCAGCATTTT
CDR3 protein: CATRGGNQPQHF

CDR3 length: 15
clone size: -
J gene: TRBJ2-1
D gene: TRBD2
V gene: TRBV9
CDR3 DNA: TGTGCCAGCAGCCTTAAACTAGCGGGCTACAATGAGCAGTTCTTC
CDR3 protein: CASSLKLAGYNEQFF

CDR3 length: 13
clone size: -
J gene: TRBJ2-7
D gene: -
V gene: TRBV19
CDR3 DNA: TGTGCCAGTAGTATCGGAGGGGGCTACGAGCAGTACTTC
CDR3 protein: CASSIGGGYEQYF

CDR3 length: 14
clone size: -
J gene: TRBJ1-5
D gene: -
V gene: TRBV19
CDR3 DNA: TGTGCCAGTAGTGTCGGTTCGGGCAATCAGCCCCAGCATTTT
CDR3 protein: CASSVGSGNQPQHF

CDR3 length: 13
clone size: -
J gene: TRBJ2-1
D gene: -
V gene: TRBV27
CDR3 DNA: TGTGCCAGCAGTCCCGGACAGAACAATGAGCAGTTCTTC
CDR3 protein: CASSPGQNNEQFF

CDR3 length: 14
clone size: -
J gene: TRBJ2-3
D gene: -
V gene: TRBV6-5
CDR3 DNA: TGTGCCAGCAGTTCAATTGTCAGCACAGATACGCAGTATTTT
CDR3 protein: CASSSIVSTDTQYF

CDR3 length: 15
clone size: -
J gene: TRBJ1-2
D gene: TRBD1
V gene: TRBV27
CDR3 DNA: TGTGCCAGCAGACACGGGGACAGGGGGGACTATGGCTACACCTTC
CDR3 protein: CASRHGDRGDYGYTF

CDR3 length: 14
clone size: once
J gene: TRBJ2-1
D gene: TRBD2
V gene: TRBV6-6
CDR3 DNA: TGTGCCAGCAGTTACTCGGGAGGGGACAATGAGCAGTTCTTC
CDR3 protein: CASSYSGGDNEQFF

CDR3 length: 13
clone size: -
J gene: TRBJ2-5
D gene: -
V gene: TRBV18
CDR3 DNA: TGTGCCAGCTCACCACCGGGGTTGGAGACCCAGTACTTC
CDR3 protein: CASSPPGLETQYF

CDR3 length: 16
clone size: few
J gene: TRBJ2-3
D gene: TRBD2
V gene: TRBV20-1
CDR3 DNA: TGCAGTGCTAGTAGGCTAGCGGGAGGAGGCACAGATACGCAGTATTTT
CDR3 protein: CSASRLAGGGTDTQYF

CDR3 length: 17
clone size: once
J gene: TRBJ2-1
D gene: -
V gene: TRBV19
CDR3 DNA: TGTGCCAGTAGTAACCCCCCCCTCGGGACATCTTACAATGAGCAGTTCTTC
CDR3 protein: CASSNPPLGTSYNEQFF

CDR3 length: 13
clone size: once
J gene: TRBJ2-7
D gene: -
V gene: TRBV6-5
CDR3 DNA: TGTGCCAGCAGCCGTACTGGCCTCTACGAGCAGTACTTC
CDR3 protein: CASSRTGLYEQYF

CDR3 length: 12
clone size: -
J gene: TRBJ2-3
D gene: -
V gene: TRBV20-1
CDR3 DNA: TGCAGTGCTAGTCCGGGAACAGATACGCAGTATTTT
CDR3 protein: CSASPGTDTQYF

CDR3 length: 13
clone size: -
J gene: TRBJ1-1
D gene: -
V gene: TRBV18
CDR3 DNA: TGTGCCAGCTCTCGAAAGGAGGGAGCTGAAGCTTTCTTT
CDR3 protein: CASSRKEGAEAFF

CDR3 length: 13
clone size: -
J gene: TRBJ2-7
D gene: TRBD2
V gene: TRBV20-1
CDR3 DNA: TGCAGTGCTAGTTCCCTAGCGGGATACGAGCAGTACTTC
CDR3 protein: CSASSLAGYEQYF

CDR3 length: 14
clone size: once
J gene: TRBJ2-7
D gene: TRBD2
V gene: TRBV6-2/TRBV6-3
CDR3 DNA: TGTGCCAGCAGTTCACTAGCGGGATGGTACGAGCAGTACTTC
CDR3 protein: CASSSLAGWYEQYF

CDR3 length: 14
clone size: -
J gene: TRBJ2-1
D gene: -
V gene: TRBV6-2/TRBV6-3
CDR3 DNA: TGTGCCAGCAGTTACAGGGTGGTCCCCGATGAGCAGTTCTTC
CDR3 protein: CASSYRVVPDEQFF

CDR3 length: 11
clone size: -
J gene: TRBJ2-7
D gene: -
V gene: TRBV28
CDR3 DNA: TGTGCCAGCAGCCGAGGACAGACTTCGTACTTC
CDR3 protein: CASSRGQTSYF

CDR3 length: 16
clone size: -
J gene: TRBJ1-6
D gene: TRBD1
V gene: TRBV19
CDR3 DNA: TGTGCCAGTAGTACGGGACAGGGGATCGTTAATTCACCCCTCCACTTT
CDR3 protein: CASSTGQGIVNSPLHF